What follows are 15 T cell receptor beta chains derived from one specimen sequenced in a study of CD8+ T cells in alopecia areata. Treatment defined: oral pan-JAK inhibitor, 5-10 mg twice daily. Sequencing used cDNA as its template, made by extracting RNA and reverse transcribing it. Repertoires were generated with immunoSEQ multiplex PCR, while TCRdb's copy carries only in-frame clones and drops some. Of about 190,000 clones listed, about three fifths were seen once; the top ten hold over 1%. The sample in question was CD4+ T cells sorted from blood, obtained at week 24, from a patient treated with tofacitinib. The receptors shown here come from a human donor with alopecia areata.

The chain is built from TRBV7-9 and TRBJ1-1, with 8 bases that match TRBD1. The CDR3 has 17 residues. In germline, CDR1 is SEHNR, CDR2 FQNEAQ (reference sequence). V lost 3 bases to trimming and J lost 2 bases; unmatched junction nucleotides: 11. The CDR3 coding sequence is TGTGCCAGCAGCTTTCCCGGACAGGGCGCCCCCAACACTGAAGCTTTCTTT. Translation gives CASSFPGQGAPNTEAFF.

This rearrangement joins TRBV5-1 to TRBJ2-3; D remains unclear. The germline V and J ends were trimmed by 0 bases and 2 bases, with 10 bases remaining between them. Germline V CDR1 and CDR2: SGHRS, YFSETQ. CDR3 length: 15 residues. The CDR3 loop is CASSLGPHSTDTQYF. The CDR3, as DNA: TGCGCCAGCAGCTTGGGACCTCACTCCACAGATACGCAGTATTTT.

The chain has TRBV29-1 and TRBJ1-2; 10 bases are shared with TRBD1. V shed 6 bases and J 6 bases; nucleotides not matched to a gene: 4. CDR1 is SQVTM and CDR2 is ANQGSEA in the germline V gene. This CDR3 contains 12 residues. The DNA of the CDR3 is TGCAGCGTCACGGACAGGGGGGATGGCTACACCTTC. Translated: CSVTDRGDGYTF.

The sample holds a few counts of this clone. The chain recombines TRBV10-3 with TRBJ1-1; 11 nucleotides agree with TRBD1. Germline-derived CDR1 and CDR2 are ENHRY and SYGVKD. The ends lost 2 bases at V and 6 bases at J; junction bases unmatched: 2. This CDR3 comprises 14 residues. Here the CDR3 reads CAISEKGQGAEAFF. CDR3 DNA sequence: TGTGCCATCAGTGAGAAGGGACAGGGGGCTGAAGCTTTCTTT.

This clone occurred once. The gene calls are TRBV30 and TRBJ1-1, with D unclear. Trimming left V 5 bases short and J 6 bases short, with 16 bases between. CDR3 length equals 13 residues. From germline, CDR1 is GTSNPN and CDR2 SVGIG (reference sequence). CDR3 sequence reads: CAWVRDPSAEAFF. As DNA, the CDR3 is TGTGCCTGGGTGCGTGACCCGAGTGCTGAAGCTTTCTTT.

This clone was detected only a few times. J is TRBJ2-1 and V is TRBV30; D is uncertain. V dropped 6 bases and J dropped 5 bases, with 11 bases sitting between them. The CDR3 extends over 12 amino acids. Germline values: CDR1 GTSNPN, CDR2 SVGIG (reference sequence). The CDR3 sequence: CACQANHNEQFF. In DNA form, the CDR3 reads TGTGCCTGTCAGGCCAACCACAATGAGCAGTTCTTC.

The rearrangement links TRBV30 to TRBJ1-5, with D hard to call. The germline V gene encodes CDR1 GTSNPN and CDR2 SVGIG (reference sequence). This CDR3 contains 15 residues. V shed 5 bases and J shed 1 base, with 15 bases lying between them. CDR3 DNA: TGTGCCTGGGCGAGAATGGATACGAGCAATCAGCCCCAGCATTTT. As protein: CAWARMDTSNQPQHF.

The genes are TRBV30 and TRBJ2-3; D remains unclear. Trimming left V 5 bases short and J 10 bases short, with 16 bases between. The CDR3 length is 12 residues. The germline gives CDR1 GTSNPN, CDR2 SVGIG (reference sequence). The CDR3 nucleotides are TGTGCCTGGCTGTCCGGCATGAGTGCGCAGTATTTT. Amino acids: CAWLSGMSAQYF.

This clone was observed a handful of times. The chain joins TRBV10-1 to TRBJ2-2; D ambiguous. The CDR3 runs 14 residues. CDR1 is WNHNN, CDR2 SYGVQD, per germline (reference sequence). The V gene lost 3 bases and the J gene lost 3 bases, with 8 bases spanning the gap. This CDR3 is CASSESPHTGELFF. CDR3 DNA sequence: TGCGCCAGCAGTGAATCACCTCACACCGGGGAGCTGTTTTTT.

This clone was seen only a few times. This sequence joins TRBV6-1 and TRBJ2-5; 7 bases align to TRBD1. The CDR3 has 13 residues. Germline trimming cut 4 bases from V and 4 bases from J; bases unmatched to any gene: 3. Germline V CDR1 and CDR2: MNHNS, SASEGT. Here the CDR3 reads CASSGWTGETQYF. The CDR3 region has the DNA TGTGCCAGCAGTGGGTGGACAGGAGAGACCCAGTACTTC.

A few counts support this clone. The chain couples TRBV29-1 to TRBJ2-7; no definite D call. V was clipped by 3 bases and J by 4 bases, with 7 bases between them. From germline, CDR1 is SQVTM and CDR2 ANQGSEA. This CDR3 has 11 residues. For the CDR3, the DNA is TGCAGCGTTGATCACGGATACGAGCAGTACTTC. Translating gives CSVDHGYEQYF.

This chain connects TRBV20-1 to TRBJ2-5; D remains ambiguous. The V gene lost 1 base and the J gene lost 4 bases, with 4 bases spanning the gap. From germline, CDR1 is DFQATT and CDR2 SNEGSKA (reference sequence). CDR3 length: 11 amino acids. CDR3 nucleotide sequence: TGCAGTGCTAGAGCGGGAGAGACCCAGTACTTC. It translates to CSARAGETQYF.

This clone was detected a few times. The J gene is TRBJ2-5, the V gene TRBV15; 14 positions agree with TRBD2. The V gene's germline CDR1 is LNHNV and CDR2 YYDKDF (reference sequence). The V segment lost 1 base and the J segment 3 bases; nucleotides outside the gene matches: 1. The CDR3 extends over 16 amino acids. The CDR3 here is CATSRAGLAGEETQYF. For the CDR3, the DNA is TGTGCCACCAGCAGAGCGGGACTAGCGGGGGAAGAGACCCAGTACTTC.

This chain connects TRBV2 to TRBJ2-3; D possibly corresponds to TRBD1 (6 bases). Trimming stripped 5 bases from V and 0 bases from J, with 12 bases between. Germline V CDR1 and CDR2: SNHLY, FYNNEI. CDR3 length: 15 amino acids. The DNA of the CDR3 is TGTGCCAGCAGTCAGACAGGTCGTAGCACAGATACGCAGTATTTT. Amino acid sequence: CASSQTGRSTDTQYF. Full variable domain (rest looked up from reference TRBV2 and TRBJ2-3): EPEVTQTPSHQVTQMGQEVILRCVPISNHLYFYWYRQILGQKVEFLVSFYNNEISEKSEIFDDQFSVERPDGSNFTLKIRSTKLEDSAMYFCASSQTGRSTDTQYFGPGTRLTVL.

The chain is built from TRBV6-5 and TRBJ1-1; 7 bases are a match to TRBD1. The ends lost 6 bases at V and 3 bases at J; junction bases unmatched: 4. The CDR3 consists of 13 residues. In germline, CDR1 is MNHEY, CDR2 SVGAGI. Here the CDR3 DNA reads TGTGCCAGCAGAACAGGGGCGGACACTGAAGCTTTCTTT. It specifies CASRTGADTEAFF.